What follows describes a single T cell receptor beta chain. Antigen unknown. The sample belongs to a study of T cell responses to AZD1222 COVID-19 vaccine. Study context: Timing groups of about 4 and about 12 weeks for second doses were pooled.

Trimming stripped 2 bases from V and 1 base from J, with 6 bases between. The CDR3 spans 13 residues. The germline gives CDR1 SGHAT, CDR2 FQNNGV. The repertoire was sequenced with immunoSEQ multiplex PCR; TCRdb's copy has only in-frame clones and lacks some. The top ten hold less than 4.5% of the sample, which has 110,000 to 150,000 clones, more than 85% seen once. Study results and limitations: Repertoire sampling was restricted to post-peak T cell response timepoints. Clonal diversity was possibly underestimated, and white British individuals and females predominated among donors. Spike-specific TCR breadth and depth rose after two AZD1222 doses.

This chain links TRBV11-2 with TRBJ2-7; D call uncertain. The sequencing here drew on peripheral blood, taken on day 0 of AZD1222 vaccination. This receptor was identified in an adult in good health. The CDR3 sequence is CASSLHQSYEQYF. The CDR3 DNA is TGTGCCAGCAGCTTACATCAGTCCTACGAGCAGTACTTC.